These T cell receptor beta chains were read from a single sample in a study of T cell repertoires in cytomegalovirus infection. No antigen has been identified for these receptors. TCRdb recomputed calls from the reads with MiXCR, one row per CDR3 protein. Among approximately 310,000 distinct CDR3 sequences listed, just under 25% were seen once. Sample: cultured PBMCs, taken from culture after CMV antigen stimulation. These receptors were collected from a human donor in good health (CMV status not recorded). Some clones in this sample may be carry-over from other donors' samples. The CDR3 runs from the conserved cysteine through the conserved F or W.

V gene	J gene	CDR3 protein
TRBV29-1	TRBJ1-6	CSVIGGFGNSPLHF
TRBV19	TRBJ1-1	CASSMMSAGNTEAFF
TRBV18	TRBJ2-5	CASSPGQERETQYF
TRBV7-2	TRBJ2-3	CASSLLTGDTQYF
TRBV28	TRBJ1-1	CASSPFWGARTEAFF
TRBV12-3/TRBV12-4	TRBJ1-5	CASSLVGTGYNQPQHF
TRBV6-5	TRBJ2-1	CASSYGAGGPSYNEQFF
TRBV7-2	TRBJ2-7	CASSLEPGQGFEQYF
TRBV7-2	TRBJ2-7	CASSLGPRTSGTYEQYF
TRBV7-8	TRBJ1-5	CASSPDAGNGNQPQHF
TRBV12-3/TRBV12-4	TRBJ1-3	CASSFKVVWAYTIYF
TRBV5-4	TRBJ2-3	CASRPDLEGTDTQYF
TRBV7-7	TRBJ2-5	CASSPHDSGETQYF
TRBV12-3/TRBV12-4	TRBJ2-6	CASGQGGSGANVLTF
TRBV7-8	TRBJ1-1	CASSLGRYTEAFF
TRBV20-1	TRBJ2-2	CSARAAVNTGELFF
TRBV18	TRBJ2-2	CASSDRGQNTGELFF
TRBV12-3/TRBV12-4	TRBJ2-5	CASSADSQETQYF
TRBV30	TRBJ2-7	CAWTTGYEQYF
TRBV7-8	TRBJ2-1	CASSIGTGDNEQFF
TRBV15	TRBJ2-1	CATSRGGRGLAGKNEQFF
TRBV7-2	TRBJ2-1	CASSRLAGGPGEQFF
TRBV5-6	TRBJ1-4	CASSSPRGDRLREEKLFF
TRBV7-2	TRBJ2-3	CASSLSASGSGHTQYF
TRBV25-1	TRBJ1-6	CASSGAGAPLHF
TRBV2	TRBJ1-5	CASSERRGNQPQHF
TRBV7-2	TRBJ2-3	CASSVYGTNTDTQYF
TRBV7-2	TRBJ2-3	CASSLEYGTDTQYF
TRBV24-1	TRBJ1-5	CATSRGDSNQPQHF
TRBV4-1	TRBJ1-3	CASSQYQAGNTIYF
TRBV6-1	TRBJ1-1	CASTVLNTEAFF
TRBV9	TRBJ1-1	CASSVTGNTEAFF
TRBV20-1	TRBJ1-5	CSARDERRRGQPQHF
TRBV12-3/TRBV12-4	TRBJ1-2	CASSTREGQSSNYGYTF
TRBV7-2	TRBJ2-1	CASSLNGGVYNEQFF
TRBV5-6	TRBJ2-6	CASIRQGVNSGANVLTF
TRBV19	TRBJ2-3	CASTPGLAGTDTQYF
TRBV5-4	TRBJ2-7	CASSERTSGNYEQYF
TRBV11-2	TRBJ1-2	CASSLGSTGEERYGYTF
TRBV6-2/TRBV6-3	TRBJ2-1	CASSYTASYNEQFF
TRBV11-3	TRBJ2-3	CASIQGTDTQYF
TRBV6-2/TRBV6-3	TRBJ2-2	CASSQLLGTGELFF
TRBV6-2/TRBV6-3	TRBJ2-5	CASGRGETQYF
TRBV10-3	TRBJ2-3	CAILAGVGQGESTDTQYF
TRBV18	TRBJ2-1	CASSPTSNEQFF
TRBV7-8	TRBJ2-5	CASSLGLVETQYF